This is a list of T cell receptor beta chains from one sample in a study of cytotoxic CD8 clonotypes in ibrutinib-treated CLL. TCRdb's copy holds only in-frame clones and misses some; the assay was immunoSEQ multiplex PCR. There are some 24,000 clones in the sample; approximately 81% occur only once, and around 8.1% lies in the top ten. This material consisted of PBMCs, taken before ibrutinib treatment. These receptors were obtained from a human donor with chronic lymphocytic leukemia. Each CDR3 is given with its conserved first and last residue. The D gene is left open where the match is weak. Expanded clones get a size class; other rows say once, few or many, or leave the size out.

abundance	v_gene	d_gene	j_gene	CDR3nt	CDR3aa
NA	TRBV5-6	TRBD2	TRBJ2-1	TGTGCCAGCAGCTTCGGGACTAGCAATGAGCAGTTCTTC	CASSFGTSNEQFF
NA	TRBV20-1	NA	TRBJ2-7	TGCAGTGCGGGAACCTTCTACGAGCAGTACTTC	CSAGTFYEQYF
NA	TRBV10-3	TRBD2	TRBJ2-4	TGTGCCGCCGGGACTAGCAAAAACATTCAGTACTTC	CAAGTSKNIQYF
medium-sized	TRBV5-4	NA	TRBJ2-3	TGTGCCAGCAGTTCCCCGCGGGACAGTAACACAGATACGCAGTATTTT	CASSSPRDSNTDTQYF
NA	TRBV29-1	NA	TRBJ1-2	TGCAGCGTTGAAGATCAGAGCAGGAGTTCTAACTATGGCTACACCTTC	CSVEDQSRSSNYGYTF
NA	TRBV5-6	TRBD2	TRBJ2-5	TGTGCCAGCAGCTTGGTGGGTCCAAGGATAGCGGGAGCCCAAGAGACCCAGTACTTC	CASSLVGPRIAGAQETQYF
few	TRBV10-2	NA	TRBJ2-2	TGCGCCAGCAGTTGGGGGTTCAACAGCGACACCGGGGAGCTGTTTTTT	CASSWGFNSDTGELFF
NA	TRBV11-2	TRBD2	TRBJ2-7	TGTGCCAGCAGCTTAGAGCGCGGGAGCTCCTACGAGCAGTACTTC	CASSLERGSSYEQYF
NA	TRBV5-1	TRBD1	TRBJ2-7	TGCGCCAGCAGCCCTCCGGGACAGGGAATCGGCAACGAGCAGTACTTC	CASSPPGQGIGNEQYF
NA	TRBV6-1	NA	TRBJ2-1	TGTGCCAGCAGTGAAGTTGGGGGGAACTCCTACAATGAGCAGTTCTTC	CASSEVGGNSYNEQFF
NA	TRBV7-9	NA	TRBJ2-1	TGTGCCAGCACCCCCTCAGGGTGGAACAATGAGCAGTTCTTC	CASTPSGWNNEQFF
NA	TRBV19	NA	TRBJ1-5	TGTGCCAGTAGTATTGGCCCGGGGATGCCCCAGCATTTT	CASSIGPGMPQHF
NA	TRBV10-3	TRBD2	TRBJ2-3	TGTGCCATCAGTGAACAGCGGGAGGGAGATACGCAGTATTTT	CAISEQREGDTQYF
NA	TRBV28	NA	TRBJ1-2	TGTGCCAGCAGTCCTGATTACAGGCCACCTGGCTACACCTTC	CASSPDYRPPGYTF
NA	TRBV27	TRBD1	TRBJ2-3	TGTGCCAGCAGTGACAGGGGGGGGGATACGCAGTATTTT	CASSDRGGDTQYF
NA	TRBV7-2	TRBD1	TRBJ2-5	TGTGCCAGCAGCTTAGTGGGGACAGGGCGAGGGCAAGAGACCCAGTACTTC	CASSLVGTGRGQETQYF
NA	TRBV11-1	NA	TRBJ1-2	TGTGCCAGCAGTTACACAGGGAGATTGGGTGGCTACACCTTC	CASSYTGRLGGYTF
NA	TRBV6-5	NA	TRBJ1-3	TGTGCCAGCAGTTACGGCAGGGAAAGCTCTGGAAACACCATATATTTT	CASSYGRESSGNTIYF
NA	TRBV6-1	TRBD1	TRBJ2-3	TGTGCCAGCAGGGACAGGGGGGGGACAGATACGCAGTATTTT	CASRDRGGTDTQYF
NA	TRBV30	NA	TRBJ1-2	TGTGCCTGGAGTGTACTGGTGGATGGCTACACCTTC	CAWSVLVDGYTF
NA	TRBV7-8	NA	TRBJ2-7	TGTGCCAGCAGCCCTGCATCGGTAGAGCAGTACTTC	CASSPASVEQYF
NA	TRBV29-1	NA	TRBJ2-6	TGCAGCGCGAGGGGCTCTGGGGCCAACGTCCTGACTTTC	CSARGSGANVLTF
NA	TRBV6-6	NA	TRBJ2-7	TGTGCCAGCAGTTACTCGATCCAGGGCGGGTCCTACGAGCAGTACTTC	CASSYSIQGGSYEQYF
NA	TRBV19	NA	TRBJ2-5	TGTGCCAGTAGGGGGGCAGGGGGGAACCAAGAGACCCAGTACTTC	CASRGAGGNQETQYF